This T cell receptor (beta chain) is from a study of cytomegalovirus exposure and HLA in healthy donors. The study's findings and limits: Available immune exposure information was restricted to CMV serostatus only.

This PCR relied on a set of 60 Vbeta primers and 13 Jbeta primers. The assay was immunoSEQ multiplex PCR, and TCRdb's table has in-frame clones only and misses some. The repertoire holds some 120,000 clones, with approximately 81% as singletons. Germline V gene lookup returns CDR1 SGHTA and CDR2 FQGNSA. Unmatched junction bases numbered 8, after V lost 6 bases and J lost 4 bases. The CDR3 extends over 14 amino acids. Only a few counts were recorded for this clone. Its antigen is as yet unknown. The specimen was PBMCs. The sequence was obtained from a woman aged 25 to 39 in good health and CMV-seronegative. The J gene is TRBJ1-1, the V gene TRBV7-2, with 7 bases identical to TRBD1. The CDR3 DNA reads as TGTGCCAGCAGTTCGACAGGGTTGGCCACTGAAGCTTTCTTT. Its protein is CASSSTGLATEAFF.